One sample yielded the 15 T cell receptor beta chains listed below, sequenced in a study of regulatory T cells in long-lasting Graves disease. Construction of the TCR beta libraries employed iRepertoire HTBI primers in conjunction with Arm-PCR of CDR3 regions. Each CDR3 protein gets one entry after TCRdb re-called the multiplex PCR reads with MiXCR. In the table there are about 660,000 distinct CDR3 sequences, 30% of which are singletons. Time point here: persistent/refractory GD, antithyroid drugs over 5 years with positive TRAb. PBMC-extracted RNA yielded the TCR library. The sequencing used peripheral blood mononuclear cells (PBMCs), collected when the disease was refractory, from a patient treated with antithyroid drugs. The receptors originated from a female donor with Graves disease.

The chain combines TRBV6-2 or TRBV6-3 with TRBJ1-3; possibly TRBD1 for D (5 bases). CDR3 length equals 16 residues. Germline V gene lookup returns CDR1 MNHEY and CDR2 SVGEGT. Between the trimmed V and J ends, which lost 8 bases and 0 bases, there was a span of 17 bases. CDR3: CASRAPGSSSGNTIYF. The DNA of the CDR3 is TGTGCCAGCCGGGCCCCAGGGAGTAGCTCTGGAAACACCATATATTTT.

This chain joins TRBV7-6 and TRBJ2-7; D is perhaps TRBD2 (6 bases). In germline, CDR1 is SGHVS, CDR2 FNYEAQ. Trimming cost V 4 bases and J 4 bases, with 17 bases left between them. CDR3 size: 15 residues. CDR3 coding DNA: TGTGCCAGCAGCTCCTTCGAGGGACTTGAGTACGAGCAGTACTTC. Protein product: CASSSFEGLEYEQYF.

This rearrangement joins TRBV6-1 to TRBJ1-2; D ambiguous. The germline V and J ends were trimmed by 10 bases and 8 bases, with 14 bases remaining between them. Germline-derived CDR1 and CDR2 are MNHNS and SASEGT. This CDR3 has 11 residues. The CDR3 DNA reads as TGTGCCACCTGGCGGCAGGAGGGCTACACCTTC. Amino acids: CATWRQEGYTF.

The rearrangement uses TRBV20-1 and TRBJ2-7; possibly TRBD2 for D (6 bases). This CDR3 spans 16 amino acids. The germline gives CDR1 DFQATT, CDR2 SNEGSKA (reference sequence). V was clipped by 1 base and J by 0 bases, with 16 bases between them. CDR3 nucleotides: TGCAGTGCTAGAGGGGGTAGCGGAGGGGCCTCCTACGAGCAGTACTTC. It translates to CSARGGSGGASYEQYF.

This clonotype was recorded at least ten times. V and J are TRBV20-1 and TRBJ1-2; TRBD1 agrees at 7 bases. Per the germline V gene, CDR1 is DFQATT and CDR2 is SNEGSKA (reference sequence). This CDR3 region has 12 residues. The CDR3 region is CGGRGQNYGYTF. CDR3 sequence (DNA): TGCGGAGGCAGGGGACAGAACTATGGCTACACCTTC.

This clonotype was seen a few times. The chain links TRBV5-1 to TRBJ2-1, with 9 bases aligning to TRBD2. The trim removed 4 bases at V and 3 bases at J, leaving 8 bases unmatched. The germline V gene has CDR1 SGHRS and CDR2 YFSETQ. The CDR3 consists of 16 residues. This CDR3 is CASSVTGTSLYNEQFF. The DNA for the CDR3 is TGCGCCAGCAGCGTCACCGGGACTAGCCTCTACAATGAGCAGTTCTTC.

This clonotype showed up just a few times. V usage is TRBV5-1 and J usage is TRBJ1-1; TRBD1 agrees at 8 bases. Germline CDR1 SGHRS, CDR2 YFSETQ. With V trimmed by 0 bases and J by 1 base, 5 bases remained unmatched. The CDR3 extends over 16 amino acids. CDR3 nucleotide sequence: TGCGCCAGCAGCTTGGCCCCGGGACAGGAGAACACTGAAGCTTTCTTT. It codes for CASSLAPGQENTEAFF. Full variable domain (outside the CDR3, taken from reference TRBV5-1 and TRBJ1-1): KAGVTQTPRYLIKTRGQQVTLSCSPISGHRSVSWYQQTPGQGLQFLFEYFSETQRNKGNFPGRFSGRQFSNSRSEMNVSTLELGDSALYLCASSLAPGQENTEAFFGQGTRLTVV.

The table lists this clonotype with a few counts. The gene calls are TRBV28 and TRBJ1-4; 9 positions agree with TRBD1. Germline values: CDR1 MDHEN, CDR2 SYDVKM. J lost 6 bases, V lost 6 bases, and 2 bases had no gene match. This CDR3 contains 13 residues. The CDR3 DNA follows: TGTGCCAGCAGGGACAGGGGCTATGAAAAACTGTTTTTT. Its translation is CASRDRGYEKLFF.

The rearrangement uses TRBV20-1 and TRBJ1-5; 11 bases are shared with TRBD1. The CDR3 covers 16 residues. Trimming cost V 1 base and J 2 bases; bases outside gene matches: 4. The germline gives CDR1 DFQATT, CDR2 SNEGSKA (reference sequence). DNA of the CDR3: TGCAGTGCTAGAGGGACAGGGGGCTCTGGCAATCAGCCCCAGCATTTT. This codes for CSARGTGGSGNQPQHF.

The V and J genes are TRBV5-1 and TRBJ1-1, with 9 bases lining up with TRBD1. This CDR3 spans 14 amino acids. Trimming took 5 bases from V and 5 from J; bases not matched to a gene: 7. CDR1 and CDR2 (germline): SGHRS, YFSETQ. CDR3 amino acids: CASRPRDRVTEAFF. In DNA, the CDR3 is TGCGCCAGCAGACCACGGGACAGGGTGACTGAAGCTTTCTTT. The whole variable domain, remainder taken from reference TRBV5-1 and TRBJ1-1, is KAGVTQTPRYLIKTRGQQVTLSCSPISGHRSVSWYQQTPGQGLQFLFEYFSETQRNKGNFPGRFSGRQFSNSRSEMNVSTLELGDSALYLCASRPRDRVTEAFFGQGTRLTVV.

The chain recombines TRBV7-2 with TRBJ1-5; weak D call: TRBD1 (5 bases). Germline CDR1 reads SGHTA; CDR2 reads FQGNSA. The CDR3 covers 15 residues. V shed 5 bases and J shed 4 bases, with 15 bases lying between them. The CDR3 region is CASSITRGPNQPQHF. CDR3 DNA: TGTGCCAGCAGCATTACTAGGGGACCTAATCAGCCCCAGCATTTT.

This clonotype was recorded many times. J is TRBJ2-2 and V is TRBV15, with no clear D. V shed 3 bases and J shed 8 bases, with 10 bases lying between them. CDR1 and CDR2 from the germline V gene are LNHNV and YYDKDF (reference sequence). The CDR3 is 13 residues long. DNA of the CDR3: TGTGCCACCAGCAGCGCGCCCGGTGGGGAGCTGTTTTTT. It yields the protein CATSSAPGGELFF.

The V and J genes are TRBV12-3 or TRBV12-4 and TRBJ2-2; D might be TRBD1 (6 bases). The CDR3 runs to 15 residues. V lost 5 bases to trimming and J lost 4 bases, with 14 bases between them. The CDR3 loop is CASSLDSGVTGELFF. The CDR3 DNA reads as TGTGCCAGCAGTCTGGACAGTGGGGTCACCGGGGAGCTGTTTTTT.

The chain links TRBV2 to TRBJ2-3; D is tentatively TRBD1 or TRBD2 (5 bases each). Between the trimmed V and J ends, which lost 8 bases and 0 bases, there was a span of 15 bases. Germline V gene sequence: CDR1 SNHLY, CDR2 FYNNEI. This CDR3 comprises 15 residues. As DNA, the CDR3 is TGTGCCAGCCGGGACCAATCCCCTAGCACAGATACGCAGTATTTT. As protein: CASRDQSPSTDTQYF.

The chain joins TRBV19 to TRBJ2-2; D is perhaps TRBD1 (5 bases). Trimming stripped 3 bases from V and 4 bases from J, with 9 bases between. The CDR3 runs 14 residues. Germline V lookup: CDR1 LNHDA, CDR2 SQIVND (reference sequence). CDR3 DNA sequence: TGTGCCAGTAGTATTCAGGGTGTCACCGGGGAGCTGTTTTTT. It encodes CASSIQGVTGELFF. Looking up the rest from reference TRBV19 and TRBJ2-2 gives the full variable domain: DGGITQSPKYLFRKEGQNVTLSCEQNLNHDAMYWYRQDPGQGLRLIYYSQIVNDFQKGDIAEGYSVSREKKESFPLTVTSAQKNPTAFYLCASSIQGVTGELFFGEGSRLTVL.